This passage covers 7 T cell receptor beta chains from one sample sequenced in a study of blood T cell repertoires in COVID-19. Measured with immunoSEQ multiplex PCR; TCRdb has only the in-frame clones, and not every one. This table holds roughly 180,000 clones, about four fifths found once. The sample comprised PBMCs or T cells enriched from blood (not recorded which). Receptors originate from a man between 35 and 55 years old who had recovered from COVID-19.

The chain recombines TRBV7-9 with TRBJ2-7; D is uncertain. CDR1 SEHNR and CDR2 FQNEAQ come from the germline V gene (reference sequence). The V gene lost 5 bases and the J gene lost 6 bases, with 11 bases spanning the gap. This CDR3 comprises 12 residues. For the CDR3, the DNA is TGTGCCAGCAGCCCCGGGTTCGGCGAGCAGTACTTC. It translates to CASSPGFGEQYF.

This clone came up once. The chain carries TRBV4-3 and TRBJ2-2, with TRBD1 identical over 8 bases. V gave up 5 bases and J gave up 13 bases; unmatched junction bases: 9. This CDR3 spans 13 amino acids. Germline V gene data show CDR1 as LGHNA and CDR2 as YSLEER. The CDR3 DNA sequence: TGCGCCAGCAGCAAAACAGGGGGTAATCGGCTGTTTTTT. It is translated as CASSKTGGNRLFF.

The V gene is TRBV11-2, the J gene TRBJ2-1; weak D call: TRBD1 (6 bases). The CDR3 has 15 amino acids. V lost 1 base and J 2 bases, leaving 9 bases between the germline ends. Germline CDR1 and CDR2: SGHAT and FQNNGV. The chain's CDR3 is CASSLVGDTYNEQFF. CDR3 bases: TGTGCCAGCAGCTTAGTGGGGGACACCTACAATGAGCAGTTCTTC.

The J gene is TRBJ2-3, the V gene TRBV2; D remains unclear. Trimming pared 10 bases from V and 4 bases from J, leaving 18 bases between. Germline values: CDR1 SNHLY, CDR2 FYNNEI. This CDR3 is 14 amino acids long. CDR3 DNA sequence: TGTGCCATCAAACGGAGTGAGTCTTCAGATACGCAGTATTTT. It encodes CAIKRSESSDTQYF.

The V gene is TRBV28, the J gene TRBJ1-5; D is undetermined. The V gene lost 8 bases and the J gene lost 5 bases, with 10 bases spanning the gap. Germline V gene data show CDR1 as MDHEN and CDR2 as SYDVKM. The CDR3 totals 12 residues. This CDR3 reads CASRRGDQPQHF. The CDR3 DNA follows: TGTGCCAGCCGACGCGGGGATCAGCCCCAGCATTTT.

The rearrangement uses TRBV24-1 and TRBJ2-3; 12 bases match TRBD2. Germline V CDR1 and CDR2: KGHDR, SFDVKD. The CDR3 totals 15 residues. V was pared by 5 bases and J by 4 bases, with 3 bases of the junction left unmatched. CDR3 in DNA: TGTGCCACCAGTGGGACTAGCGGGAACTCAGATACGCAGTATTTT. This sequence encodes CATSGTSGNSDTQYF.

This clone was found a few times. V is TRBV19 and J is TRBJ1-2, with TRBD1 matching over 7 bases. Germline-derived CDR1 and CDR2 are LNHDA and SQIVND (reference sequence). This CDR3 spans 16 amino acids. With V trimmed by 4 bases and J by 4 bases, 12 bases remained unmatched. Here the CDR3 DNA reads TGTGCCAGTAGTACCGCCGGGACAGCGAACCTCTATGGCTACACCTTC. Its translation: CASSTAGTANLYGYTF.